These 27 T cell receptor beta chains originate from one sample sequenced in a study of cytomegalovirus exposure and HLA in healthy donors. The PCR contained 60 Vbeta and 13 Jbeta primers. Only in-frame clones appear in the TCRdb table, and some are missing; sequencing was by immunoSEQ multiplex PCR. The sample has about 170,000 clones, roughly 76% seen once. The sequenced sample was PBMCs. Every receptor here comes from a woman in her late teens or twenties in good health and CMV-seropositive.

This chain's CDR3 is CASSRTGTAYGYTF. In DNA form, the CDR3 reads TGTGCCAGCAGTCGAACCGGGACAGCCTATGGCTACACCTTC. V and J are TRBV6-1 and TRBJ1-2, with 7 positions matching TRBD1. The CDR3 has 14 residues. Germline values: CDR1 MNHNS, CDR2 SASEGT. The trim removed 5 bases at V and 4 bases at J, leaving 7 bases unmatched.

The chain combines TRBV4-2 with TRBJ2-7; possible D gene TRBD2, 5 bases. This CDR3 has 15 residues. Trimming took off 2 bases at V and 4 bases at J, with 15 bases between the two ends. Germline V gene lookup returns CDR1 LGHNA and CDR2 YNFKEQ. This chain's CDR3 is CASSQTLRVGYEQYF. The CDR3, as DNA: TGTGCCAGCAGCCAAACTTTGAGGGTGGGGTACGAGCAGTACTTC.

This chain joins TRBV5-1 and TRBJ2-7; 8 bases align to TRBD1. The V gene's germline CDR1 is SGHRS and CDR2 YFSETQ. CDR3 length: 15 residues. Trimming cost V 0 bases and J 2 bases; bases outside gene matches: 4. This chain's CDR3 is CASSLGTGLAYEQYF. CDR3 bases: TGCGCCAGCAGCTTGGGGACAGGGCTTGCCTACGAGCAGTACTTC. The complete variable domain, with remaining parts taken from reference TRBV5-1 and TRBJ2-7, reads KAGVTQTPRYLIKTRGQQVTLSCSPISGHRSVSWYQQTPGQGLQFLFEYFSETQRNKGNFPGRFSGRQFSNSRSEMNVSTLELGDSALYLCASSLGTGLAYEQYFGPGTRLTVT.

The J gene is TRBJ1-1, the V gene TRBV7-6, with D uncertain. The CDR3 has 15 amino acids. Germline values: CDR1 SGHVS, CDR2 FNYEAQ. V lost 1 base and J lost 4, with 13 bases in between. The CDR3 region is CASSLDARGGTEAFF. DNA for the CDR3: TGTGCCAGCAGCTTAGACGCGCGGGGTGGCACTGAAGCTTTCTTT.

This sequence joins TRBV18 and TRBJ1-2; 7 nucleotides line up with TRBD1. Unmatched junction bases numbered 7, after V lost 2 bases and J lost 4 bases. The CDR3 spans 15 residues. Looked up from germline, CDR1 is KGHSH and CDR2 is LQKENI. Written as DNA, the CDR3 is TGTGCCAGCTCACCAGCAAGACAGGGTGGCTATGGCTACACCTTC. Amino acids: CASSPARQGGYGYTF.

This sequence joins TRBV19 and TRBJ2-2; D not resolved. Germline CDR1 is LNHDA and CDR2 is SQIVND (reference sequence). The CDR3 length is 16 residues. V shed 3 bases and J shed 4 bases, with 15 bases lying between them. The CDR3 protein is CASSIPVSLGTGELFF. Here the CDR3 DNA reads TGTGCCAGTAGTATTCCAGTCTCCCTAGGCACCGGGGAGCTGTTTTTT.

The V gene is TRBV4-2, the J gene TRBJ1-1, with TRBD1 identical over 9 bases. Looked up from germline, CDR1 is LGHNA and CDR2 is YNFKEQ. The CDR3 is 19 amino acids. The ends lost 2 bases at V and 3 bases at J; junction bases unmatched: 16. The CDR3 spells CASSQMGVVGTGWDTEAFF. In DNA, the CDR3 is TGTGCCAGCAGCCAAATGGGGGTCGTTGGGACAGGGTGGGACACTGAAGCTTTCTTT.

This clone was seen only a few times. This chain joins TRBV5-4 and TRBJ2-3; 9 bases match TRBD2. The CDR3 is 14 residues long. J lost 5 bases, V lost 0 bases, and 1 base had no gene match. Germline CDR1 reads SGHNT; CDR2 reads YYREEE (reference sequence). The CDR3, as DNA: TGTGCCAGCAGCTTGGGACTAGCGGTAGATACGCAGTATTTT. Translated: CASSLGLAVDTQYF. The whole variable domain, filled in from reference TRBV5-4 and TRBJ2-3, reads ETGVTQSPTHLIKTRGQQVTLRCSSQSGHNTVSWYQQALGQGPQFIFQYYREEENGRGNFPPRFSGLQFPNYSSELNVNALELDDSALYLCASSLGLAVDTQYFGPGTRLTVL.

The chain employs TRBV7-2 and TRBJ2-7; no firm D call. Between the trimmed V and J ends, which lost 5 bases and 6 bases, there was a span of 11 bases. The CDR3 spans 12 residues. In germline, CDR1 is SGHTA, CDR2 FQGNSA. The CDR3 DNA sequence: TGTGCCAGCAGCGCGCTGTCTTCCGAGCAGTACTTC. Protein: CASSALSSEQYF.

V is TRBV27 and J is TRBJ1-2; the D gene is possibly TRBD1 (6 bases). V was shortened by 5 bases and J by 8 bases, with 18 bases between the two germline ends. In germline, CDR1 is MNHEY, CDR2 SMNVEV (reference sequence). The CDR3 length is 14 residues. This CDR3 is CASSSHSGVWGYTF. The CDR3 DNA reads as TGTGCCAGCAGTAGTCACTCAGGGGTATGGGGCTACACCTTC.

The chain joins TRBV2 to TRBJ2-5; 9 positions match TRBD1. V gave up 9 bases and J gave up 7 bases; unmatched junction bases: 15. This CDR3 has 15 residues. Germline V gene sequence: CDR1 SNHLY, CDR2 FYNNEI. The DNA for the CDR3 is TGTGCCAGTCTTACAGGGGGCACTACTAGCCTGACCCAGTACTTC. Protein: CASLTGGTTSLTQYF.

The table lists this clone with a count of one. The rearrangement uses TRBV19 and TRBJ2-7; 12 nucleotides agree with TRBD1. Germline V gives CDR1 LNHDA, CDR2 SQIVND (reference sequence). The CDR3 has 14 residues. The V and J ends lost 7 bases and 6 bases, in that order; junction bases with no gene match: 7. The DNA for the CDR3 is TGTGCCAGTAAGGGGGGACAGGGGGCTGGCGAGCAGTACTTC. Amino acid sequence: CASKGGQGAGEQYF.

V and J are TRBV6-1 and TRBJ2-5; D call uncertain. The end of the DNA aligns better with TRBJ2-7, so the J call may be wrong. The CDR3 extends over 15 amino acids. Germline-derived CDR1 and CDR2 are MNHNS and SASEGT. CDR3: CASSDNLRSRYEQYF. CDR3 sequence (DNA): TGTGCCAGCAGTGATAATCTCAGGTCCCGTTACGAGCAGTACTTC.

Only one count was recorded for this clone. The chain has TRBV9 and TRBJ1-5; a weak D match, TRBD1 (6 bases). This CDR3 is 15 amino acids long. V lost 4 bases and J 5 bases, leaving 16 bases between the germline ends. CDR1 is SGDLS and CDR2 is YYNGEE in the germline V gene. The CDR3 loop is CASSPSGGYHQPQHF. The CDR3, as DNA: TGTGCCAGCAGCCCGAGCGGGGGCTATCATCAGCCCCAGCATTTT.

The rearrangement uses TRBV27 and TRBJ1-4, with D possibly being TRBD1 (5 bases). Germline CDR1 MNHEY, CDR2 SMNVEV (reference sequence). The CDR3 loop spans 16 amino acids. Trimming cost V 7 bases and J 6 bases, with 21 bases left between them. The CDR3 loop is CASIPRILDNHEKLFF. Here the CDR3 DNA reads TGTGCCAGCATTCCGCGTATCCTGGACAACCATGAAAAACTGTTTTTT. Filled out from reference TRBV27 and TRBJ1-4, the complete variable domain reads EAQVTQNPRYLITVTGKKLTVTCSQNMNHEYMSWYRQDPGLGLRQIYYSMNVEVTDKGDVPEGYKVSRKEKRNFPLILESPSPNQTSLYFCASIPRILDNHEKLFFGSGTQLSVL.

This clone was observed a few times. This CDR3 reads CASSQETALLRNYGYTF. The DNA of the CDR3 is TGTGCCAGCAGCCAAGAGACAGCCCTTCTTCGCAACTATGGCTACACCTTC. This rearrangement joins TRBV14 to TRBJ1-2; weak D call: TRBD1 (5 bases). V lost 0 bases and J lost 2, with 16 bases in between. Germline CDR1 SGHDN, CDR2 FVKESK. The CDR3 sequence is 17 residues long.

This chain uses TRBV29-1 with TRBJ1-3; 8 bases are a match to TRBD1. This CDR3 has 15 amino acids. From germline, CDR1 is SQVTM and CDR2 ANQGSEA. J gave up 0 bases and V 4 bases, and 5 bases lay outside the gene matches. In DNA, the CDR3 is TGCAGCGTTGGGACAGGGACGAGCTCTGGAAACACCATATATTTT. Translating it yields CSVGTGTSSGNTIYF.

This clone is a singleton in its sample. The chain uses TRBV6-5 and TRBJ2-7; the D gene is possibly TRBD1 (6 bases). V was shortened by 4 bases and J by 8 bases, with 15 bases between the two germline ends. The CDR3 has 13 residues. CDR1 is MNHEY and CDR2 is SVGAGI in the germline V gene. CDR3 nucleotide sequence: TGTGCCAGCAGTTTCAGGGGCGGTCCGAAGCAGTACTTC. This gives the protein CASSFRGGPKQYF.

This chain links TRBV27 with TRBJ2-5; the match to TRBD2 covers 8 bases. V shed 4 bases, J shed 5 bases, and the junction held 12 bases outside the gene matches. Germline CDR1 and CDR2: MNHEY and SMNVEV (reference sequence). The length of the CDR3 is 16 residues. This CDR3 is CASSSPYRGGLETQYF. The DNA for the CDR3 is TGTGCCAGCAGTTCCCCTTATCGGGGGGGGCTGGAGACCCAGTACTTC.

This clone was seen a handful of times. The chain recombines TRBV7-9 with TRBJ1-4; D possibly corresponds to TRBD1 (6 bases). The CDR3 covers 15 residues. Trimming stripped 5 bases from V and 7 bases from J, with 17 bases between. The germline V gene encodes CDR1 SEHNR and CDR2 FQNEAQ (reference sequence). CDR3 nucleotide sequence: TGTGCCAGCAGCCCAGGGTGGACAGAGACTGAAAAACTGTTTTTT. Translated, it gives CASSPGWTETEKLFF.

The rearrangement uses TRBV2 and TRBJ2-7; 8 positions match TRBD2. V shed 5 bases and J 4 bases; nucleotides not matched to a gene: 4. Germline CDR1 reads SNHLY; CDR2 reads FYNNEI. The CDR3 totals 13 residues. Here the CDR3 reads CASSPTSGYEQYF. The CDR3 nucleotides read TGTGCCAGCAGTCCCACTAGCGGTTACGAGCAGTACTTC.

The J gene is TRBJ1-5, the V gene TRBV5-6; D is uncertain. CDR3 size: 14 residues. Trimming removed 1 base at V and 3 bases at J, with 8 bases between. The germline V gene has CDR1 SGHDT and CDR2 YYEEEE. The CDR3 here is CASSLPGFNQPQHF. For the CDR3, the DNA is TGTGCCAGCAGCTTGCCGGGGTTCAATCAGCCCCAGCATTTT.

A remark on this clone: The sample contains more than one DNA sequence encoding this CDR3. The CDR3, as DNA: TGTGCCAGTAGTATCAGGGGGAACACTGAAGCTTTCTTT. Translation: CASSIRGNTEAFF. J is TRBJ1-1 and V is TRBV19, with D possibly matching TRBD1 (6 bases). From germline, CDR1 is LNHDA and CDR2 SQIVND (reference sequence). V was cut by 3 bases and J by 1 base, with 6 bases left in between. This CDR3 comprises 13 residues. Complete variable domain (other parts from reference TRBV19 and TRBJ1-1): DGGITQSPKYLFRKEGQNVTLSCEQNLNHDAMYWYRQDPGQGLRLIYYSQIVNDFQKGDIAEGYSVSREKKESFPLTVTSAQKNPTAFYLCASSIRGNTEAFFGQGTRLTVV.

The chain carries TRBV7-9 and TRBJ2-7; D remains ambiguous. Germline loops: CDR1 SEHNR, CDR2 FQNEAQ (reference sequence). This CDR3 spans 12 amino acids. Trimming took off 2 bases at V and 1 base at J, with 3 bases between the two ends. The CDR3 region is CASSLPSYEQYF. The CDR3 DNA reads as TGTGCCAGCAGCTTACCATCCTACGAGCAGTACTTC.

The V and J genes are TRBV11-2 and TRBJ2-7; the D gene is possibly TRBD2 (5 bases). Trimming left V 0 bases short and J 6 bases short, with 12 bases between. The CDR3 totals 14 residues. The germline V gene encodes CDR1 SGHAT and CDR2 FQNNGV. The CDR3 DNA follows: TGTGCCAGCAGCTTAGATGGACTTATGGGCGAGCAGTACTTC. Residues: CASSLDGLMGEQYF.

The chain carries TRBV30 and TRBJ2-1; 8 nucleotides match TRBD1. The CDR3 is made up of 13 amino acids. V lost 3 bases to trimming and J lost 8 bases; unmatched junction nucleotides: 6. Germline V gene data show CDR1 as GTSNPN and CDR2 as SVGIG (reference sequence). CDR3 protein: CAWRAGGRYEQFF. CDR3 bases: TGTGCCTGGAGGGCAGGGGGCCGATATGAGCAGTTCTTC. The complete variable domain, with remaining parts taken from reference TRBV30 and TRBJ2-1, reads SQTIHQWPATLVQPVGSPLSLECTVEGTSNPNLYWYRQAAGRGLQLLFYSVGIGQISSEVPQNLSASRPQDRQFILSSKKLLLSDSGFYLCAWRAGGRYEQFFGPGTRLTVL.

The genes are TRBV4-2 and TRBJ1-5, with unresolved D. CDR1 and CDR2 (germline): LGHNA, YNFKEQ. Trimming removed 0 bases at V and 0 bases at J, with 12 bases between. This CDR3 is 17 amino acids long. The CDR3 nucleotides are TGTGCCAGCAGCCAAGATGGCGCCCAGGTTAGCAATCAGCCCCAGCATTTT. Protein product: CASSQDGAQVSNQPQHF.